This entry lists 21 T cell receptor beta chains sequenced from one sample in a study of Ad26.COV2.S vaccination and SARS-CoV-2 variants (dated by TCRdb to the early 2020s). Library preparation was by the immunoSEQ multiplex PCR assay. Entries here come from immuneACCESS through TCRdb and include only in-frame sequences with V and J called. Some clones fail to appear in such tables; in the studies checked, an unresolved V gene covers under half of the shortfall, and the cause of the remainder is unknown. The sample includes hundreds of thousands of clones, with 92% observed a single time. The ten largest clones capture 3.9% of the sample. This specimen's time point label, per the study, means: individuals recovered from natural SARS-CoV-2 infection. The sample was peripheral blood, taken after recovery from COVID-19. The origin of the receptors is a human donor who had recovered from COVID-19.

The chain uses TRBV5-1 and TRBJ2-2; TRBD2 aligns across 10 bases. Germline V gene data show CDR1 as SGHRS and CDR2 as YFSETQ. V was clipped by 0 bases and J by 4 bases; unmatched bases: 6. This CDR3 is built from 17 residues. CDR3 DNA: TGCGCCAGCAGCTTGGCCCTGCTAGCGGGGGTCACCGGGGAGCTGTTTTTT. Its protein is CASSLALLAGVTGELFF.

The rearrangement joins TRBV5-1 to TRBJ2-7; no reliable D call. The V gene's germline CDR1 is SGHRS and CDR2 YFSETQ. There are 15 residues in the CDR3. V lost 5 bases to trimming and J lost 5 bases, with 20 bases between them. CDR3 protein: CASSLIVGSDNEQYF. The DNA of the CDR3 is TGCGCCAGCAGTTTGATCGTAGGGTCAGATAACGAGCAGTACTTC.

This chain connects TRBV27 to TRBJ1-5; no definite D call. Germline assignment: CDR1 MNHEY and CDR2 SMNVEV (reference sequence). The ends were cut back, 2 bases at V and 4 bases at J, with 3 bases in the middle. This CDR3 comprises 12 residues. This CDR3 is CASSLGNQPQHF. The CDR3 bases are TGTGCCAGCAGTTTAGGTAATCAGCCCCAGCATTTT.

This rearrangement joins TRBV5-5 to TRBJ2-7, with TRBD2 as a possible D gene (5 bases). The CDR3 sequence is 13 residues long. The V and J ends lost 5 bases and 2 bases respectively, with 11 bases between them. In germline, CDR1 is SGHKS, CDR2 YYEKEE (reference sequence). CDR3 residues: CASRSGSTYEQYF. The CDR3 DNA follows: TGTGCCAGCAGGTCGGGGAGTACCTACGAGCAGTACTTC.

This chain connects TRBV15 to TRBJ2-3, with 8 bases lining up with TRBD1. V lost 3 bases and J lost 3; bases outside the gene matches: 8. Germline-derived CDR1 and CDR2 are LNHNV and YYDKDF (reference sequence). The CDR3 spans 16 residues. CDR3 protein: CATSSRGQDGTDTQYF. Here the CDR3 DNA reads TGTGCCACCAGCAGCAGGGGGCAGGATGGGACAGATACGCAGTATTTT.

The V call is TRBV2, the J call TRBJ1-1, with D maybe TRBD1 (5 bases). The CDR3 has 14 amino acids. Germline V gene data show CDR1 as SNHLY and CDR2 as FYNNEI. V was pared by 3 bases and J by 1 base, with 9 bases between. As DNA, the CDR3 is TGTGCCAGCAGTGATGGGACGTGGAACACTGAAGCTTTCTTT. As protein: CASSDGTWNTEAFF.

The chain links TRBV7-9 to TRBJ2-3; D remains ambiguous. This CDR3 region has 13 residues. The germline gives CDR1 SEHNR, CDR2 FQNEAQ (reference sequence). Trimming stripped 5 bases from V and 4 bases from J, with 10 bases between. In DNA, the CDR3 is TGTGCCAGCAGCATCGTGAGTCCAGATACGCAGTATTTT. The encoded protein is CASSIVSPDTQYF.

The chain employs TRBV5-4 and TRBJ2-7; D is unresolved. Germline V gene lookup returns CDR1 SGHNT and CDR2 YYREEE (reference sequence). V lost 1 base to trimming and J lost 3 bases, with 8 bases between them. This CDR3 region has 13 residues. Written as DNA, the CDR3 is TGTGCCAGCAGCTTGTGGGCTGTCTACGAGCAGTACTTC. Protein product: CASSLWAVYEQYF. The variable domain in full, with the rest retrieved from reference TRBV5-4 and TRBJ2-7, is ETGVTQSPTHLIKTRGQQVTLRCSSQSGHNTVSWYQQALGQGPQFIFQYYREEENGRGNFPPRFSGLQFPNYSSELNVNALELDDSALYLCASSLWAVYEQYFGPGTRLTVT.

The DNA of the CDR3 is TGTGCCAGCAGCCCCCGGACAGGGACATCCACAGATACGCAGTATTTT. Translated: CASSPRTGTSTDTQYF. This rearrangement joins TRBV5-4 to TRBJ2-3; 8 nucleotides agree with TRBD1. V was clipped by 4 bases and J by 2 bases; unmatched bases: 9. The CDR3 contains 16 residues. Per germline, CDR1 SGHNT and CDR2 YYREEE (reference sequence).

This sequence joins TRBV5-4 and TRBJ1-1; TRBD1 matches 12 bases. CDR1 is SGHNT, CDR2 YYREEE, per germline (reference sequence). The CDR3 is 15 residues long. Trimming removed 5 bases from V and 5 bases from J; junction bases left unmatched: 7. CDR3 nucleotide sequence: TGTGCCAGCAGACGGGACAGGGGGCGAGAGACTGAAGCTTTCTTT. Protein product: CASRRDRGRETEAFF.

The chain is built from TRBV28 and TRBJ1-6, with D tentatively TRBD1 (6 bases). Trimming shortened V by 5 bases and J by 9 bases, and 17 bases separated the two germline ends. The CDR3 has 15 amino acids. CDR1 is MDHEN and CDR2 is SYDVKM in the germline V gene. The CDR3 coding sequence is TGTGCCAGCAGTCCACCAGGGGATGGTGCTTCACCCCTCCACTTT. It specifies CASSPPGDGASPLHF.

The chain is built from TRBV7-2 and TRBJ1-4, with TRBD1 matching 8 bases. Germline CDR1 reads SGHTA; CDR2 reads FQGNSA. The length of the CDR3 is 13 residues. V lost 5 bases to trimming and J lost 11 bases; unmatched junction nucleotides: 7. CDR3 residues: CASSLGQEGKLFF. The CDR3 nucleotides are TGTGCCAGCAGCCTGGGACAGGAGGGGAAACTGTTTTTT.

The chain employs TRBV4-3 and TRBJ1-2; TRBD1 agrees at 8 bases. V shed 4 bases and J 9 bases; nucleotides not matched to a gene: 7. CDR3 length: 13 residues. Germline lookup yields CDR1 LGHNA and CDR2 YSLEER. The CDR3 DNA follows: TGCGCCAGCAGCCTACAGGGGGTTCGTAGCTACACCTTC. Protein product: CASSLQGVRSYTF.

This chain connects TRBV5-6 to TRBJ2-7; 7 bases are shared with TRBD1. Germline trimming cut 1 base from V and 3 bases from J; bases unmatched to any gene: 7. The CDR3 extends over 15 amino acids. CDR1 and CDR2 (germline): SGHDT, YYEEEE. CDR3 in amino acids: CASSLLQGRGYEQYF. CDR3 coding DNA: TGTGCCAGCAGCTTGTTACAGGGGCGAGGCTACGAGCAGTACTTC.

The chain links TRBV2 to TRBJ2-2; D may correspond to TRBD1 or TRBD2 (5 bases each). Trimming removed 9 bases at V and 6 bases at J, with 11 bases between. Germline loops: CDR1 SNHLY, CDR2 FYNNEI. The length of the CDR3 is 12 residues. The CDR3 DNA reads TGTGCCAGTAGAGGGGCGGCCGGGGAGCTGTTTTTT. It yields the protein CASRGAAGELFF.

The rearrangement uses TRBV6-2 or TRBV6-3 and TRBJ1-2; no definite D call. V was shortened by 0 bases and J by 0 bases, with 8 bases between the two germline ends. In germline, CDR1 is MNHEY, CDR2 SVGEGT. The CDR3 is 15 residues long. CDR3 in DNA: TGTGCCAGCAGTTACTCGGATTACTCTAACTATGGCTACACCTTC. Amino acid sequence: CASSYSDYSNYGYTF.

The chain joins TRBV2 to TRBJ1-1, with TRBD1 as a possible D gene (5 bases). V was clipped by 5 bases and J by 4 bases, with 8 bases between them. Germline lookup yields CDR1 SNHLY and CDR2 FYNNEI. The CDR3 covers 12 residues. The CDR3: CASSFDSTEAFF. DNA of the CDR3: TGTGCCAGCAGTTTCGACAGCACTGAAGCTTTCTTT.

CDR3 nucleotides: TGCGCCAGCAGCCGAGGGGGAGCTAATTCACCCCTCCACTTT. This encodes CASSRGGANSPLHF. The chain couples TRBV4-1 to TRBJ1-6; TRBD1 is a possible D gene (6 bases). Germline V gene data show CDR1 as MGHRA and CDR2 as YSYEKL. Trimming took off 4 bases at V and 6 bases at J, with 10 bases between the two ends. The CDR3 totals 14 residues.

The CDR3 sequence is CASPRGGTEAFF. CDR3 in DNA: TGCGCCAGCCCAAGGGGGGGGACTGAAGCTTTCTTT. The chain joins TRBV5-1 to TRBJ1-1, with D possibly TRBD1 on 6 matching bases. The germline V gene has CDR1 SGHRS and CDR2 YFSETQ. CDR3 length: 12 amino acids. The V and J ends lost 7 bases and 5 bases respectively, with 12 bases between them.

The chain recombines TRBV5-1 with TRBJ1-4, with 9 bases that match TRBD1. Germline V gene data show CDR1 as SGHRS and CDR2 as YFSETQ. This CDR3 contains 14 residues. The J segment lost 7 bases and the V segment lost 4 bases, leaving 5 bases of the junction unmatched. The CDR3 is CASSGGTGTEKLFF. The CDR3 DNA reads TGCGCCAGCAGCGGGGGGACAGGGACTGAAAAACTGTTTTTT.

The gene calls are TRBV7-2 and TRBJ2-2; no clear D. V was shortened by 5 bases and J by 4 bases, with 8 bases between the two germline ends. This CDR3 has 13 amino acids. Germline CDR1 is SGHTA and CDR2 is FQGNSA. CDR3 coding DNA: TGTGCCAGCAGCATCCAGTCCACCGGGGAGCTGTTTTTT. Translation gives CASSIQSTGELFF. Looking up the rest from reference TRBV7-2 and TRBJ2-2 gives the full variable domain: GAGVSQSPSNKVTEKGKDVELRCDPISGHTALYWYRQSLGQGLEFLIYFQGNSAPDKSGLPSDRFSAERTGGSVSTLTIQRTQQEDSAVYLCASSIQSTGELFFGEGSRLTVL.